Listed below are T cell receptor beta chains from one sample, sequenced in a study of beta chain features in type 1 diabetes. Produced via immunoSEQ multiplex PCR; TCRdb's table is partial and in-frame only. The data contain some 140,000 clones, about 10% of them singletons. Material: central memory CD4+ T cells from blood. The receptors here all came from a man between 18 and 29 years old in good health. Both conserved end residues are part of each CDR3. Fields, in order: clone size, CDR3 length, V gene, J gene, CDR3 protein. Some rows mark clone size as missing; the rest say once, few, many or name a class of expanded clone.

clone size: NA
CDR3 length: 14
V gene: TRBV5-4
J gene: TRBJ2-1
CDR3 protein: CASSRQGSYNEQFF

clone size: few
CDR3 length: 16
V gene: TRBV18
J gene: TRBJ2-4
CDR3 protein: CASSPPSEVLKNIQYF

clone size: few
CDR3 length: 15
V gene: TRBV7-2
J gene: TRBJ2-4
CDR3 protein: CASSLVGLAKNIQYF

clone size: NA
CDR3 length: 18
V gene: TRBV7-9
J gene: TRBJ2-1
CDR3 protein: CASRGNLGSGVGKAEQFF

clone size: NA
CDR3 length: 17
V gene: TRBV2
J gene: TRBJ2-5
CDR3 protein: CASRENTGSRFQETQYF

clone size: NA
CDR3 length: 13
V gene: TRBV7-9
J gene: TRBJ1-2
CDR3 protein: CASSVGVLYGYTF

clone size: NA
CDR3 length: 13
V gene: TRBV7-2
J gene: TRBJ2-1
CDR3 protein: CASSPWGVNEQFF

clone size: NA
CDR3 length: 14
V gene: TRBV10-3
J gene: TRBJ2-7
CDR3 protein: CAIRGDRINYEQYF

clone size: NA
CDR3 length: 16
V gene: TRBV15
J gene: TRBJ2-1
CDR3 protein: CATSRGYRVESNEQFF

clone size: NA
CDR3 length: 16
V gene: TRBV7-2
J gene: TRBJ2-3
CDR3 protein: CASSLTSSPITDTQYF

clone size: few
CDR3 length: 12
V gene: TRBV6-5
J gene: TRBJ1-4
CDR3 protein: CASSLDRGKLFF

clone size: NA
CDR3 length: 13
V gene: TRBV9
J gene: TRBJ1-2
CDR3 protein: CASSVDTNYGYTF

clone size: few
CDR3 length: 15
V gene: TRBV6-6
J gene: TRBJ2-1
CDR3 protein: CASTITGRSYNEQFF

clone size: NA
CDR3 length: 15
V gene: TRBV5-1
J gene: TRBJ2-3
CDR3 protein: CASSQGQTSTDTQYF

clone size: few
CDR3 length: 13
V gene: TRBV19
J gene: TRBJ1-2
CDR3 protein: CASSFTGTHGYTF

clone size: few
CDR3 length: 15
V gene: TRBV4-1
J gene: TRBJ1-5
CDR3 protein: CASSQPTGSNQPQHF

clone size: NA
CDR3 length: 13
V gene: TRBV5-1
J gene: TRBJ1-1
CDR3 protein: CASRSWGDTEAFF

clone size: NA
CDR3 length: 16
V gene: TRBV5-1
J gene: TRBJ2-6
CDR3 protein: CASRLIVTHGANVLTF

clone size: few
CDR3 length: 15
V gene: TRBV5-1
J gene: TRBJ1-5
CDR3 protein: CASSLGQGGNQPQHF

clone size: NA
CDR3 length: 11
V gene: TRBV28
J gene: TRBJ1-2
CDR3 protein: CASSFRGGYTF

clone size: NA
CDR3 length: 15
V gene: TRBV29-1
J gene: TRBJ2-5
CDR3 protein: CSVERSTQNQETQYF

clone size: NA
CDR3 length: 12
V gene: TRBV6-6
J gene: TRBJ2-1
CDR3 protein: CASNRDYNEQFF

clone size: few
CDR3 length: 13
V gene: TRBV10-3
J gene: TRBJ2-1
CDR3 protein: CATTGDLLDEQFF

clone size: few
CDR3 length: 15
V gene: TRBV13
J gene: TRBJ2-3
CDR3 protein: CASSPLGHSTDTQYF

clone size: few
CDR3 length: 13
V gene: TRBV30
J gene: TRBJ1-6
CDR3 protein: CAWRVGGNSPLHF

clone size: NA
CDR3 length: 15
V gene: TRBV6-1
J gene: TRBJ2-7
CDR3 protein: CASSWLAGGSYEQYF

clone size: many
CDR3 length: 15
V gene: TRBV7-2
J gene: TRBJ1-1
CDR3 protein: CASSSRQGRVIEAFF

clone size: many
CDR3 length: 13
V gene: TRBV30
J gene: TRBJ1-4
CDR3 protein: CAWGQSGREKLFF

clone size: few
CDR3 length: 15
V gene: TRBV28
J gene: TRBJ1-3
CDR3 protein: CASALNRVSGNTIYF

clone size: NA
CDR3 length: 15
V gene: TRBV10-3
J gene: TRBJ1-4
CDR3 protein: CAISESAGVNEKLFF